These 4 T cell receptor beta chains came from one sample sequenced in a study of T cell responses to AZD1222 COVID-19 vaccine. Profiled with immunoSEQ multiplex PCR; TCRdb holds only in-frame clones, not every one. The sample has 70,000 to 95,000 clones, 65% to 85% seen once. This specimen was peripheral blood, taken on day 0 of AZD1222 vaccination. These TCRs come from an adult in good health.

The V gene is TRBV2, the J gene TRBJ2-1; 14 bases fit TRBD2. The CDR3 spans 15 residues. V was pared by 5 bases and J by 6 bases, with 3 bases of the junction left unmatched. The germline CDR1 and CDR2 sequences are SNHLY and FYNNEI. CDR3 nucleotide sequence: TGTGCCAGCAGTTCCGGGACTAGCGGGAGCAATGAGCAGTTCTTC. Protein: CASSSGTSGSNEQFF.

The chain links TRBV7-9 to TRBJ1-2; D remains ambiguous. Germline lookup yields CDR1 SEHNR and CDR2 FQNEAQ (reference sequence). The V and J ends lost 5 bases and 0 bases respectively, with 10 bases between them. The CDR3 runs 14 residues. The CDR3 DNA is TGTGCCAGCAGCCACCTAATCTCTAACTATGGCTACACCTTC. Amino acids: CASSHLISNYGYTF.

This clone has a single count. This chain connects TRBV30 to TRBJ1-6; perhaps TRBD1 as D (6 bases). The germline V gene has CDR1 GTSNPN and CDR2 SVGIG (reference sequence). This CDR3 comprises 13 residues. Between the trimmed V and J ends, which lost 0 bases and 14 bases, there was a span of 14 bases. The chain's CDR3 is CAWSVQGPGTLHF. The CDR3, as DNA: TGTGCCTGGAGTGTACAGGGACCCGGAACCCTCCACTTT. Complete variable domain (other parts from reference TRBV30 and TRBJ1-6): SQTIHQWPATLVQPVGSPLSLECTVEGTSNPNLYWYRQAAGRGLQLLFYSVGIGQISSEVPQNLSASRPQDRQFILSSKKLLLSDSGFYLCAWSVQGPGTLHFGNGTRLTVT.

This chain connects TRBV5-1 to TRBJ1-4, with D perhaps TRBD1 (5 bases). CDR1 SGHRS and CDR2 YFSETQ come from the germline V gene. The CDR3 is 15 amino acids. Trimming stripped 1 base from V and 8 bases from J, with 15 bases between. The CDR3 sequence: CASSLQGAIGEKLFF. In DNA, the CDR3 is TGCGCCAGCAGCTTGCAGGGAGCAATCGGAGAAAAACTGTTTTTT.